This paragraph reports one TCR beta chain. This sample stems from a study of OX40 agonist ivuxolimab in advanced cancers. Measured with immunoSEQ multiplex PCR; TCRdb has only the in-frame clones, and not every one. The sample carries tens of thousands of clones, around 86% recorded once. The CDR3 loop spans 11 amino acids. Trimming shortened V by 9 bases and J by 15 bases, and 18 bases separated the two germline ends. The germline CDR1 and CDR2 sequences are WSHSY and SAAADI. The sequencing used CD4+ or CD8+ T cells sorted from blood, collected in a trial of the OX40 agonist ivuxolimab. The chain has TRBV10-2 and TRBJ2-1; a weak D match, TRBD1 (6 bases). This TCR was recovered from an adult with an advanced solid tumor such as melanoma, head and neck, liver or kidney cancer. CDR3 sequence (DNA): TGCGCCAGTACGGCGGACAGTTCTATGTTCTTC. Amino acid sequence: CASTADSSMFF.